One T cell receptor beta chain is described in this entry. The antigen it recognizes is unknown. The record has no base qualities; no much larger clone is one base away. In total, around 600 healthy bone marrow donors made up the cohort. At the time of sampling, every cohort member was nominally healthy, though immune exposures that went unrecorded were likely present. The donor tested CMV seropositive and was one of the 289 seropositive cohort members. Every donor gave a peripheral blood sample, and the peripheral blood mononuclear cells from that sample were used for TCR beta sequencing. Genomic DNA extraction from the blood cell samples was performed with the Qiagen DNeasy Blood Extraction Kit. The data stem from a study of cytomegalovirus exposure and HLA in healthy donors (dated by TCRdb to the late 2010s). Notes on the research overall: An earlier analysis of roughly 500 of the donors reported 276 Gb of sequence data and 95 million to 120 million unique TCR beta sequences obtained from about 179 million T cells. Around 320 gigabases of sequencing data and tens of millions of unique TCR sequences were included in an early release covering around 650 HLA-typed donors. Among the roughly 370 genotyped donors, 75% to 90% belonged to the genetic ancestry cluster associated with self-reported Caucasian donors. The study aimed to test whether cataloging public T cell receptors could reveal signatures of past pathogen exposure. The T cell repertoires of 550 to 850 subjects were profiled by immunosequencing and related to cytomegalovirus serostatus. Along with the roughly 670-subject first cohort, a separate validation cohort of some 130 different subjects was used. To predict cytomegalovirus infection status, the study brought together high-throughput TCR immunosequencing, statistical association of individual TCRs with disease status, and machine learning. To study patterns of TCR occurrence, a later analysis re-analyzed previously published TCR beta repertoires from 500 to 850 donors and added high-resolution HLA genotyping. In the later analysis, no new phenotypic data were used to find candidate immune exposures; instead, reliance was placed on TCR beta sequences and their occurrence across donors. An earlier analysis of 587 of the donors used high-throughput TCR beta sequencing to judge whether each TCR beta V gene segment behaved as functional or pseudogenic. Donor age, sex, ethnicity and CMV serostatus were compiled alongside the repertoire data. A later genetic analysis took genome-wide SNP genotypes for about three fifths of the roughly 670 donors and used that subset as a discovery cohort. Every repertoire in the discovery cohort had been generated on one and the same sequencing platform. Class I and class II HLA loci were covered by the typing at four-digit resolution. The number of typed donors differed by locus: about 629-630 for A, B, C, DRB1 and DQB1; 500 to 550 for DQA1; approximately 600 for DPA1; and 400 to 480 for DPB1. Four to six DR-DQ haplotypes were handled as single units for association and clustering, since linkage in the cohort was strong. Among around 400 genotyped donors of the cohort, an average of approximately 240,000 unique TCR beta nucleotide sequences was sequenced per donor, of which approximately 18% were non-productive.

The trim is 2 bases for V and 5 bases for J, with a gap of 10 bases between the germline ends. From its cysteine to its phenylalanine, the CDR3 spans 13 amino acids. Of all the DNA, just the CDR3 is kept, 39 bases in frame from base 1. Sequences SGDLS (CDR1) and YYNGEE (CDR2) are obtained from the germline V gene. The paper's findings and limits, for the study overall: In a later analysis, TCR association rates were found to vary across HLA loci, with the most associated TCRs seen for DRB1 alleles and the fewest for HLA-C alleles. Because HLA typing was unavailable for some donors at each locus, only the typed subset was used in association tests. Only TCR beta chains were sequenced in this cohort, and the absence of alpha or paired-chain data limited detectable features. The authors suggested that the approach could potentially be generalized to other disease states and immunological phenotypes. Correlated functional status among segregating V segments might reflect linkage disequilibrium, but an unknown experimental factor could not be ruled out. Presence/absence analyses assumed roughly uniform sequencing depth across donors, an assumption that may not hold. Because counts were too low, 15 to 20 rarely observed V segments, including chromosome 9 orphons, were excluded from the earlier analysis of 587 of the donors. Three of the identified cytomegalovirus-associated TCR beta chains were confirmed in vitro to be specific for cytomegalovirus antigens. A total of fewer than 200 TCR beta chains were listed by the study as associated with cytomegalovirus. Compared with equally common non-associated chains, HLA-associated TCR beta chains in a later analysis were more clonally expanded and had lower generation probabilities. A later analysis found that most CMV-associated TCR beta chains appeared HLA-restricted, with HLA associations seemingly driven largely by CMV exposure. Strong co-occurrence of HLA alleles, especially DR and DQ, made assigning TCR associations to individual alleles difficult. In both the original and validation cohorts, the classifier was reported to diagnose cytomegalovirus status with high specificity and sensitivity. Several of the top co-occurrence clusters appeared to be linked to parvovirus B19, influenza, CMV and Epstein-Barr virus, according to a later analysis. At a false discovery rate of 0.05, a later analysis linked approximately 18,000 TCR beta sequences to specific HLA alleles. A further reported finding was that TCR beta sequences accurately predicted the HLA-A and HLA-B alleles for most subjects in the first cohort. A cluster of highly shared sequence variants was judged likely to be a technical artifact of the sequencing pipeline. Some IMGT-functional V segments, including TRBV6-2 and TRBV6-3, could not be distinguished by the 87-base-pair reads and were therefore excluded. An association between a missense DCLRE1C variant and V-gene and J-gene trimming of TCR beta chains was found in a later genetic analysis and replicated in an independent cohort. Most TCR sequences were observed very rarely across donors, whereas some public TCRs were present in many individuals. For the cohort, immune exposure information was limited to CMV serostatus. In an earlier analysis of some 550 of the donors, most TCR beta V segments were observed in productive rearrangements about 90% or about 30% of the time, broadly matching IMGT annotations. Compared with the 666-donor mean, donors in an Asian-associated ancestry cluster had fewer N-insertions in productive TCRs, according to a later genetic analysis.

The library relied on the immunoSEQ multiplex PCR assay. The multiplex PCR relied on a mix of 60 forward primers for TCR Vbeta segments and 13 reverse primers for TCR Jbeta segments. The CDR3 region of rearranged TCR beta genes was amplified from genomic DNA by a multiplex PCR assay. The Illumina HiSeq System was used to sequence the amplified TCR beta libraries as 87-base-pair reads. As for how the authors treated the data: Across the 600 to 700 repertoires, a later analysis counted 78 million or so unique TCR beta chains, around 11 million of which were shared by at least two donors. Raw reads were error-corrected and collapsed into unique sequences by a nearest-neighbor algorithm in which closely related sequences were merged to remove PCR and sequencing errors. CDR3 sequences were aligned to IMGT reference sequences to assign V, D and J gene segments. For a sequence to be retained, a match of at least six nucleotides was required to both a V gene segment and a J gene segment. Rearrangements were called productive when the CDR3 lacked stop codons and stayed in frame with V and J; all others were non-productive. CDR3 was defined according to IMGT convention as the region running from the second conserved V-encoded cysteine to the conserved J-encoded phenylalanine. The earlier analysis of some 580 of the donors excluded any sequence lacking an unambiguous match to a single V gene segment. An earlier analysis of a few hundred of the donors called V segments functional above 56.7% productive rearrangements and segregating when the between-donor standard deviation exceeded 5%. A statistical classification framework was developed to diagnose cytomegalovirus status using the catalog of TCR beta chain sequences. A later analysis assigned V and J genes by comparing TCR nucleotide sequences with IMGT/GENE-DB human TR gene sequences. The TCRdist pipeline was used in a later analysis to assign CDR3 sequences and most-parsimonious VDJ recombination scenarios. In a later analysis, each TCR beta chain was defined by its CDR3 amino acid sequence together with its V-gene family, and reads lacking a unique V-gene family were excluded. A later analysis removed several hundred highly shared, low-generation-probability nucleotide sequences to deal with suspected cross-contamination and a sequencing artifact. In a later analysis, a clonal expansion index for each public chain was calculated from normalized within-repertoire ranks of inferred template counts. A later analysis computed generation probabilities with a VDJ recombination model fitted to out-of-frame rearrangements, and checked the results against IGoR. In a later analysis, hypergeometric tests were used to score TCR-TCR, TCR-HLA and TCR-CMV co-occurrence, with a repertoire-size bias correction applied to TCR pairs. A later analysis estimated false discovery rates by permuting HLA or CMV assignments 20 times. In a later analysis, co-occurring TCRs were grouped using DBSCAN, with TCRdist sequence similarity added in when clustering inside HLA-allele-positive subsets. Repertoires with fewer than 30,000 or more than 120,000 public chains were left out of co-occurrence clustering, as were several repertoires with anomalous nucleotide sharing. TCRdb re-hosts the immuneACCESS table, in-frame sequences only. Its copies lack some clones; in the studies checked, an unresolved V gene accounts for under half of them, and the cause for the rest is not known. That table is the source of V, J and clone size, and D and trimming were worked out from the DNA. The sample table contains about 160,000 clones; only one count was recorded for roughly 85% of them. The ten top clones hold about 2% of the sample.

The clonotype was recovered from a man younger than 35 in good health and CMV-seropositive. The sample comprised PBMCs. The rearrangement joined TRBV9 to TRBJ1-1; TRBD1 is a possible D gene, resting on 6 matching bases. For the CDR3, the sequence is CASSVEGVTEAFF. The sequenced DNA: TGTGCCAGCAGCGTCGAGGGGGTTACTGAAGCTTTCTTT. This CDR3, with the reference TRBV9 and TRBJ1-1 proteins standing in past its ends, gives the full variable domain DSGVTQTPKHLITATGQRVTLRCSPRSGDLSVYWYQQSLDQGLQFLIQYYNGEERAKGNILERFSAQQFPDLHSELNLSSLELGDSALYFCASSVEGVTEAFFGQGTRLTVV.